The rows below give T cell receptor beta chains drawn from one sample of a study of beta chain features in type 1 diabetes. Using immunoSEQ multiplex PCR, the repertoire was profiled, and TCRdb retains in-frame clones only, with some absent. The table shows under 300,000 clones, with 9.5% to 13% occurring only once. Sequences were obtained from naive CD4+ T cells from blood. The receptors originated from a man younger than 45 with type 1 diabetes. Both conserved end residues are part of each CDR3. D genes are given only for firm matches. Clone size is shown for a subset of rows, as once, few, many or a class of expanded clone.

CDR3: CASSLTGTLPYEQYF; DNA: TGTGCCAGCAGTTTAACCGGGACTCTTCCCTACGAGCAGTACTTC; size: NA; J: TRBJ2-7; D: NA; V: TRBV6-5
CDR3: CAISESEGLDTQYF; DNA: TGTGCCATCAGTGAGTCGGAGGGATTAGATACGCAGTATTTT; size: NA; J: TRBJ2-3; D: NA; V: TRBV10-3
CDR3: CASSGDRNSPLHF; DNA: TGTGCCAGCAGCGGGGACAGAAATTCACCCCTCCACTTT; size: NA; J: TRBJ1-6; D: TRBD1; V: TRBV9
CDR3: CASTPSGTAQFSYEQYF; DNA: TGTGCCAGCACCCCATCCGGGACAGCTCAGTTCTCCTACGAGCAGTACTTC; size: few; J: TRBJ2-7; D: TRBD1; V: TRBV11-3
CDR3: CSASQGGEQFF; DNA: TGCAGTGCTAGTCAGGGCGGAGAGCAGTTCTTC; size: NA; J: TRBJ2-1; D: NA; V: TRBV20-1
CDR3: CASSLGQTNTDTQYF; DNA: TGTGCCAGCAGCCTTGGACAAACGAACACAGATACGCAGTATTTT; size: few; J: TRBJ2-3; D: NA; V: TRBV13
CDR3: CAWGPNYGYTF; DNA: TGTGCCTGGGGCCCTAACTATGGCTACACCTTC; size: few; J: TRBJ1-2; D: NA; V: TRBV30
CDR3: CASSLVSGAYNEQFF; DNA: TGTGCTAGCAGCTTAGTTAGCGGGGCCTACAATGAGCAGTTCTTC; size: NA; J: TRBJ2-1; D: TRBD2; V: TRBV7-7
CDR3: CASSLDREETQYF; DNA: TGTGCCAGCAGCTTAGATCGGGAAGAGACCCAGTACTTC; size: NA; J: TRBJ2-5; D: NA; V: TRBV11-3
CDR3: CATSRGTDSPLHF; DNA: TGTGCCACCAGCAGGGGGACAGATTCACCCCTCCACTTT; size: NA; J: TRBJ1-6; D: TRBD1; V: TRBV15
CDR3: CASSLWTGGAGANVLTF; DNA: TGTGCCAGCAGCCTCTGGACAGGGGGCGCTGGGGCCAACGTCCTGACTTTC; size: few; J: TRBJ2-6; D: TRBD1; V: TRBV11-2
CDR3: CASSLGLQGGETQYF; DNA: TGTGCCAGCAGTTTGGGGTTACAGGGAGGGGAGACCCAGTACTTC; size: NA; J: TRBJ2-5; D: NA; V: TRBV2
CDR3: CSVAGTASNYGYTF; DNA: TGCAGCGTTGCCGGGACAGCCTCTAACTATGGCTACACCTTC; size: NA; J: TRBJ1-2; D: TRBD1; V: TRBV29-1
CDR3: CASSDNRSGANVLTF; DNA: TGTGCCAGCAGTGATAACCGGTCTGGGGCCAACGTCCTGACTTTC; size: few; J: TRBJ2-6; D: NA; V: TRBV7-9
CDR3: CASSMRGGQETQYF; DNA: TGTGCCAGCAGTATGCGCGGGGGGCAAGAGACCCAGTACTTC; size: NA; J: TRBJ2-5; D: TRBD2; V: TRBV6-5
CDR3: CAWTRGTNYGYTF; DNA: TGTGCCTGGACCCGGGGAACTAACTATGGCTACACCTTC; size: few; J: TRBJ1-2; D: NA; V: TRBV30
CDR3: CASSQDGLSYEQYF; DNA: TGTGCCAGCAGCCAAGATGGGCTCTCCTACGAGCAGTACTTC; size: few; J: TRBJ2-7; D: NA; V: TRBV14
CDR3: CASSVDQGADEAFF; DNA: TGTGCCAGCAGCGTTGACCAGGGGGCGGATGAAGCTTTCTTT; size: few; J: TRBJ1-1; D: TRBD1; V: TRBV9
CDR3: CASSLDRNTEAFF; DNA: TGTGCCAGCAGCTTGGACAGGAACACTGAAGCTTTCTTT; size: NA; J: TRBJ1-1; D: NA; V: TRBV5-6
CDR3: CASGSNRNTEAFF; DNA: TGTGCTAGTGGTTCGAACAGGAACACTGAAGCTTTCTTT; size: few; J: TRBJ1-1; D: NA; V: TRBV12-5
CDR3: CASSPTGDYEQYF; DNA: TGTGCCAGCAGTCCGACAGGGGACTACGAGCAGTACTTC; size: few; J: TRBJ2-7; D: TRBD1; V: TRBV27
CDR3: CASRPGQGGDYGYTF; DNA: TGTGCCAGCAGACCCGGACAGGGAGGAGACTATGGCTACACCTTC; size: NA; J: TRBJ1-2; D: TRBD1; V: TRBV5-4
CDR3: CAIMAGGGTDTQYF; DNA: TGTGCCATCATGGCAGGGGGTGGCACAGATACGCAGTATTTT; size: few; J: TRBJ2-3; D: TRBD1; V: TRBV10-3
CDR3: CASSVDRALNQPQHF; DNA: TGTGCCAGCAGTGTGGACAGGGCGCTAAATCAGCCCCAGCATTTT; size: NA; J: TRBJ1-5; D: TRBD1; V: TRBV2
CDR3: CSPGQGKDYGYTF; DNA: TGCAGCCCCGGACAGGGAAAGGACTATGGCTACACCTTC; size: NA; J: TRBJ1-2; D: TRBD1; V: TRBV29-1